Each of the 3 T cell receptor beta chains below was sequenced from the same sample in a study of blood T cell repertoires in COVID-19. Only in-frame clones appear in the TCRdb table, and some are missing; sequencing was by immunoSEQ multiplex PCR. The table includes under 300,000 clones, more than 60% detected once. Sample: peripheral blood. These receptors were collected from a middle-aged woman with active or convalescent COVID-19.

This clone has just a few counts. The V and J genes are TRBV9 and TRBJ2-3, with 11 nucleotides matching TRBD2. The CDR3 is 16 residues long. The junction had 8 bases not matched to a gene; V was cut back by 3 bases and J by 5 bases. The germline V gene has CDR1 SGDLS and CDR2 YYNGEE. The CDR3 DNA sequence: TGTGCCAGCAGCGCTGCTAGCGGGGGGATGGGAGATACGCAGTATTTT. Its protein is CASSAASGGMGDTQYF.

The chain joins TRBV2 to TRBJ2-2, with D perhaps matching TRBD1 (5 bases). This CDR3 has 14 amino acids. V lost 1 base to trimming and J lost 6 bases, with 9 bases between them. In germline, CDR1 is SNHLY, CDR2 FYNNEI. The CDR3 spells CASSEEGHAGELFF. CDR3 in DNA: TGTGCCAGCAGTGAAGAAGGACATGCCGGGGAGCTGTTTTTT.

The chain employs TRBV19 and TRBJ1-1, with 7 bases fitting TRBD1. CDR3 length equals 14 residues. J gave up 5 bases and V 5 bases, and 8 bases lay outside the gene matches. The germline V gene has CDR1 LNHDA and CDR2 SQIVND (reference sequence). CDR3 DNA sequence: TGTGCCAGTAGTGAGGGGGCGAGTAGGACTGAAGCTTTCTTT. This encodes CASSEGASRTEAFF.